These T cell receptor beta chains were read from a single sample in a study of blood T cells in healthy people across ages. TCRdb re-analysed the 5' RACE reads in MiXCR, keeping a single row per CDR3 protein. Here the sample spans hundreds of thousands of distinct CDR3 sequences, around 50% being singletons. What was sequenced was blood. The receptors were gathered from a man older than 75 in good health. The CDR3 runs from the conserved cysteine through the conserved F or W. A D gene is named only where the DNA matches it firmly. The size entry is marked missing in some rows and otherwise reads once, few, many or a size class.

V gene: TRBV6-6
J gene: TRBJ1-3
clone size: .
D gene: .
CDR3 protein: CASSYSRQAAGNTIYF
CDR3 DNA: TGTGCCAGCAGTTACTCGCGGCAGGCGGCGGGAAACACCATATATTTT

V gene: TRBV7-3
J gene: TRBJ1-1
clone size: .
D gene: TRBD1
CDR3 protein: CASSLRDRVTEAFF
CDR3 DNA: TGTGCCAGCAGCTTAAGGGACAGGGTGACTGAAGCTTTCTTT

V gene: TRBV9
J gene: TRBJ2-5
clone size: .
D gene: TRBD2
CDR3 protein: CASSVGLRGAQYQETQYF
CDR3 DNA: TGTGCCAGCAGCGTAGGGTTGCGGGGGGCCCAGTACCAAGAGACCCAGTACTTC

V gene: TRBV3-1
J gene: TRBJ1-1
clone size: .
D gene: .
CDR3 protein: CASSRRMGGNTEAFF
CDR3 DNA: TGTGCCAGCAGCCGCCGAATGGGAGGGAATACTGAAGCTTTCTTT

V gene: TRBV20-1
J gene: TRBJ2-3
clone size: .
D gene: TRBD2
CDR3 protein: CSANPQALSGRGPDTQYF
CDR3 DNA: TGCAGTGCAAATCCCCAGGCCCTAAGTGGGAGGGGCCCAGATACGCAGTATTTT

V gene: TRBV7-2
J gene: TRBJ2-5
clone size: .
D gene: TRBD2
CDR3 protein: CASSPTSGETQYF
CDR3 DNA: TGTGCCAGCAGCCCGACTAGCGGAGAGACCCAGTACTTC

V gene: TRBV10-3
J gene: TRBJ2-7
clone size: .
D gene: .
CDR3 protein: CAISSSGVYEQYF
CDR3 DNA: TGTGCCATCAGTAGCTCGGGGGTCTACGAGCAGTACTTC

V gene: TRBV29-1
J gene: TRBJ2-7
clone size: .
D gene: .
CDR3 protein: CSVEGTESTYEQYF
CDR3 DNA: TGCAGCGTTGAAGGGACAGAAAGTACCTACGAGCAGTACTTC

V gene: TRBV4-3
J gene: TRBJ2-3
clone size: few
D gene: .
CDR3 protein: CASSPIVGGQGDTQYF
CDR3 DNA: TGCGCCAGCAGCCCCATTGTGGGGGGCCAGGGAGATACGCAGTATTTT

V gene: TRBV12-3/TRBV12-4
J gene: TRBJ2-1
clone size: .
D gene: .
CDR3 protein: CASTVSVSYNEQFF
CDR3 DNA: TGTGCCAGCACCGTTAGCGTCTCCTACAATGAGCAGTTCTTC

V gene: TRBV29-1
J gene: TRBJ2-1
clone size: .
D gene: TRBD2
CDR3 protein: CSVPRLAGVWAEQFF
CDR3 DNA: TGCAGCGTTCCCCGACTAGCGGGAGTATGGGCTGAGCAGTTCTTC

V gene: TRBV5-1
J gene: TRBJ2-3
clone size: .
D gene: TRBD1
CDR3 protein: CASSLAGQASTDTQYF
CDR3 DNA: TGCGCCAGCAGCTTGGCGGGACAGGCGAGCACAGATACGCAGTATTTT

V gene: TRBV7-2
J gene: TRBJ1-5
clone size: .
D gene: .
CDR3 protein: CASSFRDSNQPQHF
CDR3 DNA: TGTGCCAGCAGCTTCCGGGACAGCAATCAGCCCCAGCATTTT

V gene: TRBV7-2
J gene: TRBJ1-2
clone size: few
D gene: .
CDR3 protein: CASSQRQNGYTF
CDR3 DNA: TGTGCCAGCAGCCAGCGACAGAATGGCTACACCTTC

V gene: TRBV6-6
J gene: TRBJ1-3
clone size: .
D gene: .
CDR3 protein: CASTAQGYGNTIYF
CDR3 DNA: TGTGCCAGCACTGCCCAGGGGTATGGAAACACCATATATTTT

V gene: TRBV3-1
J gene: TRBJ1-6
clone size: .
D gene: .
CDR3 protein: CASSQVSGADSPLHF
CDR3 DNA: TGTGCCAGCAGCCAAGTCTCGGGGGCTGATTCACCCCTCCACTTT

V gene: TRBV29-1
J gene: TRBJ1-6
clone size: .
D gene: TRBD1
CDR3 protein: CSVALQGKGSPLHF
CDR3 DNA: TGCAGCGTTGCCCTACAGGGGAAGGGTTCACCCCTCCACTTT

V gene: TRBV7-9
J gene: TRBJ2-2
clone size: few
D gene: .
CDR3 protein: CASSQLSTGELFF
CDR3 DNA: TGTGCCAGCAGCCAATTGAGCACCGGGGAGCTGTTTTTT

V gene: TRBV7-2
J gene: TRBJ2-5
clone size: few
D gene: .
CDR3 protein: CASSKNGGGETQYF
CDR3 DNA: TGTGCCAGCAGCAAAAATGGAGGAGGAGAGACCCAGTACTTC

V gene: TRBV2
J gene: TRBJ1-5
clone size: once
D gene: .
CDR3 protein: CASSEYSRASNQPQHF
CDR3 DNA: TGTGCCAGCAGTGAATACAGCCGGGCCAGCAATCAGCCCCAGCATTTT

V gene: TRBV5-1
J gene: TRBJ2-6
clone size: .
D gene: .
CDR3 protein: CASSSGQTHSSGANVLTF
CDR3 DNA: TGCGCCAGCAGCTCCGGACAGACCCATAGCTCTGGGGCCAACGTCCTGACTTTC

V gene: TRBV10-3
J gene: TRBJ1-6
clone size: few
D gene: TRBD1
CDR3 protein: CAISDRGLSNSPLHF
CDR3 DNA: TGTGCCATCAGTGACAGGGGGCTCTCTAATTCACCCCTCCACTTT

V gene: TRBV6-5
J gene: TRBJ1-1
clone size: .
D gene: .
CDR3 protein: CASRNSNTEAFF
CDR3 DNA: TGTGCCAGCAGAAATAGCAACACTGAAGCTTTCTTT

V gene: TRBV24-1
J gene: TRBJ2-2
clone size: few
D gene: .
CDR3 protein: CATSDFTTGTNTGELFF
CDR3 DNA: TGTGCCACCAGTGATTTCACGACGGGTACGAACACCGGGGAGCTGTTTTTT

V gene: TRBV9
J gene: TRBJ2-3
clone size: few
D gene: .
CDR3 protein: CASSVLPVGEGADTQYF
CDR3 DNA: TGTGCCAGCAGCGTACTCCCTGTGGGTGAAGGGGCAGATACGCAGTATTTT

V gene: TRBV29-1
J gene: TRBJ1-2
clone size: few
D gene: .
CDR3 protein: CSFGGVDGYTF
CDR3 DNA: TGCAGCTTCGGAGGGGTCGACGGCTACACCTTC

V gene: TRBV7-3
J gene: TRBJ2-4
clone size: .
D gene: TRBD1
CDR3 protein: CASSLSGQQNIQYF
CDR3 DNA: TGTGCCAGCAGCTTATCGGGACAGCAAAACATTCAGTACTTC

V gene: TRBV5-1
J gene: TRBJ2-7
clone size: few
D gene: .
CDR3 protein: CASSSPVSGTGWPEQYF
CDR3 DNA: TGCGCCAGCAGCTCCCCTGTCTCGGGAACCGGCTGGCCCGAGCAGTACTTC